A selection of T cell receptor beta chains follows, all from one sample in a study of blood T cells in healthy people across ages. TCRdb independently ran MiXCR on the 5' RACE reads; one entry per CDR3 protein. The sample has around 990,000 distinct CDR3 sequences; under 40% are singletons. The sample comprised blood. Source of these receptors: a man between 18 and 35 years old in good health. The conserved cysteine and the conserved F or W are not part of the CDR3 here.

v_call,j_call,cdr3_aa
TRBV20-1,TRBJ1-2,SASPRDTSYGYT
TRBV9,TRBJ2-1,ASSLGVVGEQF
TRBV5-1,TRBJ2-7,ASSLIGSEQY
TRBV5-1,TRBJ2-3,ASSLASTLSTDTQY
TRBV4-3,TRBJ2-1,ASSPGLTIYNEQF
TRBV7-2,TRBJ2-7,ASSFSRGRGYEQY
TRBV6-2/TRBV6-3,TRBJ1-1,ASSPTGEDTEAF
TRBV6-5,TRBJ1-2,ASRRGSGYGYT
TRBV29-1,TRBJ1-1,SVEGQLRTEAF
TRBV7-2,TRBJ2-7,ASSFSTGRPVEQY
TRBV12-3/TRBV12-4,TRBJ2-1,ASSPIDRVMSSYNEQF
TRBV5-1,TRBJ2-2,ASSLEPHGELF
TRBV4-1,TRBJ2-1,ASSQGGLQRSYNEQF
TRBV29-1,TRBJ1-1,SVGTGPRNTEAF
TRBV29-1,TRBJ2-3,SVERDTQY
TRBV6-6,TRBJ1-1,ASSLGQPLNTEAF
TRBV7-9,TRBJ1-2,ASSPDISSEGYT
TRBV27,TRBJ2-3,ASSFRGSGTVRHTDTQY
TRBV20-1,TRBJ1-5,SANPRDLSNQPQH
TRBV18,TRBJ2-5,ASSPFSIGTAFKETQY
TRBV7-9,TRBJ1-2,ASSLIQGRGYT
TRBV4-1,TRBJ2-3,ASSQDVVGGFADTQY
TRBV5-5,TRBJ1-4,ASSLDWAGFELGEKLF
TRBV6-5,TRBJ2-7,VSSSPFGIAGGRNRSYEQY
TRBV5-4,TRBJ1-2,ASSAYTGERYGYT
TRBV20-1,TRBJ2-5,SGGQGKSGETQY
TRBV10-3,TRBJ1-6,AISESRDNSPLH
TRBV4-2,TRBJ1-6,ASSQEIGQDHSPLH
TRBV25-1,TRBJ2-2,ASSGRDRRLGELF
TRBV20-1,TRBJ2-4,SARDLAGQAENIQY
TRBV7-9,TRBJ1-1,ASTLGPAMNTEAF
TRBV7-9,TRBJ1-4,ASSLGRTGVTEKLF
TRBV2,TRBJ2-3,ASSEEGLVSDTQY
TRBV21-1,TRBJ2-1,ASSKSRLSYNEQF
TRBV11-2,TRBJ1-6,ASSLDRARTDVNSPPH
TRBV5-6,TRBJ2-7,ASRRDTSYEQY
TRBV7-2,TRBJ2-3,ASSFGLAETDTQY
TRBV12-3/TRBV12-4,TRBJ2-1,ASKGTGLGNEQF
TRBV20-1,TRBJ2-3,SARGGPTAVTQY
TRBV5-1,TRBJ2-4,ASRRLAEDQNIQY
TRBV20-1,TRBJ2-1,SASPPQRGANEQF
TRBV5-6,TRBJ1-1,ASRQDRGWGNTEAF
TRBV30,TRBJ1-2,AWRLIYGYT
TRBV20-1,TRBJ1-2,SAPSTGALLGYGYT
TRBV29-1,TRBJ1-1,SVEGQGGGAF
TRBV27,TRBJ2-3,ASSLGRGTDTRY
TRBV5-1,TRBJ2-7,ASRRITGTYFRQY
TRBV14,TRBJ1-4,ASSPAIPEAAKLF
TRBV14,TRBJ2-7,ASSHPDVSSYEQY
TRBV20-1,TRBJ1-5,SASRDRFNQPQH
TRBV29-1,TRBJ1-2,SVEKGQGADGYT
TRBV5-6,TRBJ1-4,ASSTPPWTEANEKLF
TRBV12-3/TRBV12-4,TRBJ1-1,ASSYIDGSNTEAF